This T cell receptor beta chain was identified in a study of blood T cell repertoires in COVID-19. Across the whole study: Spain, Italy and the United States supplied samples that represented acute and convalescent COVID-19. Sources were T cells, B-cell-depleted T cells, or PBMCs; the material itself was cDNA or gDNA.

Per the original methods: Quantification of nucleated cells was approximated via reference gene primer amplification. Clones were sequenced by immunoSEQ multiplex PCR, and TCRdb holds only the in-frame ones, with some missing. The V and J calls and clone size were taken over from that table, and D and trimming were inferred from the DNA. This repertoire shows about 110,000 clones, more than 75% found once; its top ten account for 2% to 2.5%. The source is a human donor in a cohort sampled during active COVID-19. The specimen sequenced was peripheral blood.

The CDR3 nucleotides read TGTGCCAGCAGTTTCCCCGGCGAGCAGTACTTC. Its translation is CASSFPGEQYF. This chain joins TRBV28 and TRBJ2-7, with D unresolved. The length of the CDR3 is 11 residues. V lost 3 bases and J 6 bases, leaving 6 bases between the germline ends. The germline V gene has CDR1 MDHEN and CDR2 SYDVKM.